A selection of T cell receptor beta chains follows, all from one sample in a study of T cells after yellow fever vaccination. TCRdb processed the 5' RACE reads anew with MiXCR; each CDR3 protein has one entry. The table records hundreds of thousands of distinct CDR3 sequences, roughly 5.6% of them present only once. The sequencing used CD4+ T cells sorted from PBMCs, collected on the day of the yellow fever booster vaccination. These receptors were taken from a man aged 18 to 30 who received the YFV17D yellow fever vaccine. Each CDR3 is given with its conserved first and last residue. Fields, in order: D gene, J gene, clone size, V gene, CDR3 protein, CDR3 DNA. D genes are given only for firm matches. Clone size is shown for a subset of rows, as once, few, many or a class of expanded clone.

. TRBJ2-3 few TRBV20-1 CSAPRVAGSTDTQYF TGCAGTGCTCCCCGTGTAGCCGGCAGCACAGATACGCAGTATTTT
. TRBJ1-5 . TRBV5-1 CASSLLGFDQPQHF TGCGCCAGCAGCTTGTTGGGTTTCGATCAGCCCCAGCATTTT
. TRBJ1-4 few TRBV4-3 CASSQDGLGEGEKLFF TGCGCCAGCAGCCAAGATGGATTAGGGGAAGGGGAAAAACTGTTTTTT
. TRBJ2-5 many TRBV19 CASSPRGGSTEETQYF TGTGCCAGTAGCCCCCGTGGAGGGAGTACGGAAGAGACCCAGTACTTC
. TRBJ1-2 . TRBV20-1 CSASLAGYGYTF TGCAGTGCTAGTTTGGCAGGCTATGGCTACACCTTC
. TRBJ1-4 . TRBV6-2/TRBV6-3 CASSYRGAFNEKLFF TGTGCCAGCAGTTACCGGGGAGCCTTTAATGAAAAACTGTTTTTT
TRBD1 TRBJ2-7 many TRBV15 CATSRDRVYEQYF TGTGCCACCAGCAGGGACAGGGTTTACGAGCAGTACTTC
. TRBJ1-5 . TRBV5-5 CASSWAPASNQPQHF TGTGCCAGCAGCTGGGCGCCGGCAAGCAATCAGCCCCAGCATTTT
TRBD2 TRBJ2-5 few TRBV7-7 CASSLSGGQRQETQYF TGTGCTAGCAGCTTAAGCGGGGGCCAGCGGCAAGAGACCCAGTACTTC
. TRBJ2-7 few TRBV2 CASKGGGNYEQYF TGTGCCAGCAAAGGGGGCGGGAACTACGAGCAGTACTTC
TRBD1 TRBJ1-2 few TRBV7-3 CASSPTGGRKGGYTF TGTGCCAGCAGTCCGACAGGGGGCAGGAAGGGAGGCTACACCTTC
. TRBJ2-2 few TRBV14 CASSQEFAGELFF TGTGCCAGCAGCCAAGAATTTGCCGGGGAGCTGTTTTTT
TRBD1 TRBJ2-3 many TRBV5-1 CASSAILRGGADTQYF TGCGCCAGCAGCGCCATCCTACGAGGGGGCGCAGATACGCAGTATTTT
. TRBJ1-6 many TRBV7-2 CASSLNQVSPLHF TGTGCCAGCAGCTTAAATCAGGTCTCACCCCTCCACTTT
. TRBJ1-5 few TRBV7-2 CASSLTGFQPQHF TGTGCCAGCAGCTTAACTGGCTTTCAGCCCCAGCATTTT
. TRBJ1-3 many TRBV6-5 CASRLYSGNTIYF TGTGCCAGCAGGCTTTACTCTGGAAACACCATATATTTT
TRBD1 TRBJ1-2 . TRBV5-4 CASSSGDRAYGYTF TGTGCCAGCAGTTCGGGGGACAGGGCATATGGCTACACCTTC
. TRBJ2-1 few TRBV28 CATKVGDNEQFF TGTGCCACCAAGGTTGGGGACAATGAGCAGTTCTTC
. TRBJ2-3 . TRBV6-5 CASSQMGLAISTDTQYF TGTGCCAGCAGCCAAATGGGGCTGGCGATTAGCACAGATACGCAGTATTTT
. TRBJ1-2 . TRBV4-3 CASSQDGSSNYGYTF TGCGCCAGCAGCCAAGACGGATCCTCCAACTATGGCTACACCTTC
. TRBJ2-5 many TRBV20-1 CSASAVGETQYF TGCAGTGCTAGCGCGGTGGGGGAGACCCAGTACTTC
TRBD1 TRBJ2-2 . TRBV2 CATGTGGFTGELFF TGTGCCACCGGGACAGGGGGCTTCACCGGGGAGCTGTTTTTT
. TRBJ1-1 few TRBV2 CASPEKQENTEAFF TGTGCCAGCCCAGAAAAACAGGAGAACACTGAAGCTTTCTTT
TRBD1 TRBJ1-5 many TRBV4-1 CASSQDGQGGNQPQHF TGCGCCAGCAGCCAAGACGGACAGGGTGGGAATCAGCCCCAGCATTTT
. TRBJ1-2 many TRBV4-3 CASSQAGQTLANYGYTF TGCGCCAGCAGCCAAGCTGGACAGACCTTAGCTAACTATGGCTACACCTTC
. TRBJ2-1 . TRBV30 CAWSKASLNEQFF TGTGCCTGGAGTAAGGCTAGCCTCAATGAGCAGTTCTTC
. TRBJ2-1 many TRBV4-2 CASSQAYNEQFF TGTGCCAGCAGCCAAGCCTACAATGAGCAGTTCTTC
. TRBJ2-2 many TRBV25-1 CASTRTGELFF TGTGCCAGCACCCGGACCGGGGAGCTGTTTTTT
TRBD2 TRBJ2-5 few TRBV5-4 CASSPRLAGAQETQYF TGTGCCAGCAGCCCGAGACTAGCGGGGGCCCAAGAGACCCAGTACTTC
. TRBJ2-7 many TRBV6-2/TRBV6-3 CASSEPGSSYEQYF TGTGCCAGCAGTGAACCCGGGTCCTCCTACGAGCAGTACTTC
. TRBJ2-5 . TRBV5-1 CASSGGGVVETQYF TGCGCCAGCAGTGGCGGGGGCGTGGTAGAGACCCAGTACTTC
. TRBJ1-2 many TRBV2 CASSEGRYGYTF TGTGCCAGCAGTGAAGGGCGCTATGGCTACACCTTC